The sequence of this T cell receptor (beta chain) was determined in a study of cytomegalovirus exposure and HLA in healthy donors. Study context: Among the approximately 400 genotyped donors, less than 85% were placed in the Caucasian-associated ancestry cluster.

Per germline, CDR1 SEHNR and CDR2 FQNEAQ (reference sequence). This CDR3 is built from 17 residues. V was cut by 1 base and J by 7 bases, with 20 bases left in between. 13 Jbeta primers and 60 Vbeta primers were used for the PCR. The data were produced by immunoSEQ multiplex PCR, yet TCRdb's version contains in-frame clones alone and is incomplete. Among over 100,000 clones listed, around 84% were seen once. Study findings and constraints: Among the sequence variants, a highly shared cluster was likely an artifact of sequencing. Reportedly, diagnosis of cytomegalovirus status by the classifier showed high specificity and sensitivity.

Nominal health characterized the donors when sampled, though unrecorded immune exposures were likely. This clone was recorded only once. The antigen is unknown. The chain combines TRBV7-9 with TRBJ2-1; a weak D match, TRBD2 (6 bases). The specimen sequenced was PBMCs. This TCR derives from a man aged 25 to 45 in good health and CMV-seropositive. CDR3 amino acids: CASSLVSGGAARNEQFF. DNA of the CDR3: TGTGCCAGCAGCTTAGTGTCCGGCGGGGCGGCTCGAAATGAGCAGTTCTTC.